A selection of T cell receptor beta chains follows, all from one sample in a study of blood T cell repertoires in COVID-19. Here immunoSEQ multiplex PCR was the method, and the copy in TCRdb shows in-frame clones only, minus some. The repertoire holds roughly 160,000 clones, roughly 80% seen once, with about 12% in the top ten. Source material: PBMCs or T cells enriched from blood (not recorded which). These receptors were obtained from a man in his forties or fifties who had recovered from COVID-19. Each CDR3 is given with its conserved first and last residue. A D gene is named only where the DNA matches it firmly. Clone size is shown for a subset of rows, as once, few, many or a class of expanded clone.

>TRBJ1-5|-|TRBD1|TRBV10-3
CAISPRDSHQPQHF
TGTGCCATCAGCCCCCGGGACAGCCATCAGCCCCAGCATTTT
>TRBJ2-5|-|TRBD1|TRBV3-1/TRBV3-2
CASSRQGVEQTQYF
TGTGCCAGCAGCCGCCAGGGGGTGGAACAGACCCAGTACTTC
>TRBJ1-5|-|TRBD1|TRBV6-2/TRBV6-3
CASSDRAEGNQPQHF
TGTGCCAGCAGTGACAGGGCCGAGGGCAATCAGCCCCAGCATTTT
>TRBJ2-2|-|TRBD2|TRBV7-2
CASSFSAQSGGASGELFF
TGTGCCAGCAGCTTTTCGGCGCAGAGCGGGGGGGCCTCCGGGGAGCTGTTTTTT
>TRBJ1-3|-|-|TRBV6-5
CASSPQRNSGNTIYF
TGTGCCAGCTCCCCTCAGCGGAACTCTGGAAACACCATATATTTT
>TRBJ1-1|-|-|TRBV19
CASSGTPNTEAFF
TGTGCCAGTAGTGGGACACCGAACACTGAAGCTTTCTTT
>TRBJ2-7|-|-|TRBV6-5
CASSYAGAEQYF
TGTGCCAGCAGTTACGCAGGTGCCGAGCAGTACTTC
>TRBJ2-1|-|-|TRBV28
CASSFRGSSYNEQFF
TGTGCCAGCAGTTTCCGGGGGAGCTCCTACAATGAGCAGTTCTTC
>TRBJ2-3|-|-|TRBV19
CASSISRARGTDTQYF
TGTGCCAGTAGTATAAGTAGGGCGCGGGGCACAGATACGCAGTATTTT
>TRBJ2-7|once|TRBD1|TRBV4-2
CASSQDGTGNSYEQYF
TGTGCCAGCAGCCAGGACGGGACAGGGAATTCCTACGAGCAGTACTTC
>TRBJ1-6|-|-|TRBV2
CASSELVSGDNSPLHF
TGTGCCAGCAGTGAACTCGTGTCAGGGGACAATTCACCCCTCCACTTT